This T cell receptor beta chain was identified during a study of cytomegalovirus exposure and HLA in healthy donors. Each of the donors was a healthy bone marrow donor. From germline, CDR1 is SGHRS and CDR2 YFSETQ. The CDR3 is made up of 14 amino acids. Points on this clone: As yet, its antigen is unknown. A read error may produce the germline difference seen at one junction end.

Study-level findings and limits: The authors later linked a missense DCLRE1C variant to TCR beta V- and J-gene trimming.

This PCR relied on a set of 60 Vbeta primers and 13 Jbeta primers. This table comes from immunoSEQ multiplex PCR, and its TCRdb copy is limited to in-frame clones, with some not included. The sample consists of about 52,000 clones, around 70% of them appearing once. This receptor was taken from a young man in good health and CMV-seronegative. The material sequenced was PBMCs. The chain couples TRBV5-1 to TRBJ2-7, with 8 nucleotides matching TRBD1. CDR3 bases: TGCGCCAGCAGGGGAGGACAGGGTTCCTCCGAGCAGTACTTC. Translation gives CASRGGQGSSEQYF.